This T cell receptor (beta chain) came from a study of blood T cell repertoires in COVID-19 (dated by TCRdb to 2019 to 2021). Regarding the research as a whole: The collaborator samples originated in the United States, Italy and Spain and spanned the acute and convalescent phases of COVID-19. The repertoires were released in a freely available public database intended as a resource for research on the immune response to SARS-CoV-2. The material from the prospective study consisted of cDNA or gDNA derived from T cells, B-cell-depleted T cells, or PBMCs. Nearly every sample came with metadata listing a de-identified subject ID, COVID-19 status, age in years and sex. Deeply sampled blood TCRbeta repertoires from subjects exposed to, actively infected with, or recovered from COVID-19 were included in the dataset. The samples were drawn from two sources: the first 160 participants of the ongoing ImmuneRACE study, and 950 to 1,500 subjects contributed by 6 global collaborators. Where available, HLA class I and class II types were taken from metadata supplied by the sample provider and were not determined by assay-based typing.

In the prospective study, participants were roughly 18 to 100 years old, resided in 24 geographic areas of the United States, and were enrolled through a virtual design. To assign participants to cohorts, the prospective study relied on clinical history that participants themselves reported in a screening survey and a study questionnaire. Recovered participants in ImmuneRACE Cohort 3 were defined by two consecutive negative NP/OP PCR tests, clearance by a healthcare professional, or resolution of symptoms. In the prospective study, mobile phlebotomists collected whole blood, serum and a nasopharyngeal or oropharyngeal swab from each participant. Prospective study participants could optionally give additional blood draws and questionnaires over a roughly two-month period. Before DNA extraction, prospective study blood samples were shipped either frozen or at room temperature. What the work shows at the level of the full study, not this receptor alone: The amount of clinical and demographic metadata varied by source and participant and was provided uncurated.

TCRbeta CDR3 regions were amplified from genomic DNA by means of the immunoSEQ Assay, a bias-controlled multiplex PCR. The original methods were these. Within the assay, amplification of reference gene primers was used to estimate how many nucleated cells each sample contained. To quantify the absolute abundance of each unique TCRbeta CDR3 rearrangement, sequence reads were collapsed and filtered. For each sample, productive Simpson clonality was calculated as the square root of Simpson's diversity index over productive rearrangements. In its TCRdb copy, this immuneACCESS table keeps in-frame sequences only and misses some clones. Where compared with another copy, unresolved V genes explain less than half of these, and the others have no known cause. D and trimming come from the DNA, and the V and J calls and clone size come from that table. The sample table records a few hundred thousand clones; roughly 86% of these occur just once. The ten largest clones add up to 1% to 1.5% of the sample.

Comments on this clone: Its antigen is currently not known. The record has no base qualities; no much larger clone is one base away.

For this chain, trimming is 3 bases at the V end and 1 base at the J end, and the number of junction bases without a gene match is 12. CDR1 and CDR2, looked up from the germline V gene (reference sequence), are LNHDA and SQIVND. Spanning cysteine to phenylalanine, the CDR3 consists of 18 amino acids. Only CDR3 DNA remains: 54 bases, in frame from the first base. The origin of this receptor is a man aged 25-40 years who had recovered from COVID-19. This sequence uses TRBV19 and TRBJ2-1, with 7 junctional bases fitting TRBD2. Specimen: PBMCs or T cells enriched from blood (not recorded which). The DNA sequence is given as TGTGCCAGTAGTATGCGGCCCCTATCTAGCGGATCCTACAATGAGCAGTTCTTC. Its product reads: CASSMRPLSSGSYNEQFF.